This TCR beta chain was identified during a study of blood T cell repertoires in COVID-19. Study-wide background: The United States, Italy and Spain provided the acute and convalescent COVID-19 samples. T cells, B-cell-depleted T cells, or PBMCs supplied cDNA or gDNA.

Trimming shortened V by 4 bases and J by 6 bases, and 10 bases separated the two germline ends. The CDR3 is 14 residues long. The V gene's germline CDR1 is MDHEN and CDR2 SYDVKM. Methods used by the authors: Reference gene primer amplification yielded estimated nucleated cell counts. Clones were read by immunoSEQ multiplex PCR, and TCRdb kept only the in-frame ones, dropping some. For V, J and clone size, that table is used; D and trimming come from the DNA. The data show around 190,000 clones, with approximately 80% seen just once and 6% to 8.5% held by the top ten. The specimen sequenced was peripheral blood. This chain uses TRBV28 with TRBJ1-6; no clear D. The sequence derives from a man aged 60-69 years with acute or convalescent COVID-19. The CDR3 region is CASSSGGGNSPLHF. The CDR3 DNA follows: TGTGCCAGCAGTTCCGGCGGCGGTAATTCACCCCTCCACTTT. The full variable domain, rest sourced from reference TRBV28 and TRBJ1-6, is DVKVTQSSRYLVKRTGEKVFLECVQDMDHENMFWYRQDPGLGLRLIYFSYDVKMKEKGDIPEGYSVSREKKERFSLILESASTNQTSMYLCASSSGGGNSPLHFGNGTRLTVT.